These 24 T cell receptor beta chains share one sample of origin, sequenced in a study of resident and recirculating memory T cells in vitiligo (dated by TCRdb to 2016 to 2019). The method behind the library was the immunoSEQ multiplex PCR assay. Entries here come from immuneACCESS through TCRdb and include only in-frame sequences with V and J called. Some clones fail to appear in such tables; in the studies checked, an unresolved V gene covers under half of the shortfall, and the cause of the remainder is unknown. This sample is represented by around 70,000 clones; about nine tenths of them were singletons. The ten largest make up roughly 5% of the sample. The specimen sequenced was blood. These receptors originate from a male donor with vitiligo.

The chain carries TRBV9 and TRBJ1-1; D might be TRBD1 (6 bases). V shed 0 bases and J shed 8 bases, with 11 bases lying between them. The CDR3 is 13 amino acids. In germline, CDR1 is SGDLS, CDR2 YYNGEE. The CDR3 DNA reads TGTGCCAGCAGCGTAGGACAGGCCACCGAAGCTTTCTTT. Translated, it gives CASSVGQATEAFF.

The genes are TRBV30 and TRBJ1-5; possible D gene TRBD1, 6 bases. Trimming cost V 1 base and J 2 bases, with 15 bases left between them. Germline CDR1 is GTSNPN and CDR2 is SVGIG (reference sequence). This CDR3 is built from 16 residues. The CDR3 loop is CAWSAPHRVGNQPQHF. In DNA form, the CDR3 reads TGTGCCTGGAGTGCCCCCCACAGGGTGGGCAATCAGCCCCAGCATTTT.

CDR3 region: CASSLGRRGYSTDTQYF. The CDR3 bases are TGTGCCAGCAGCCTGGGGAGGCGGGGGTACAGCACAGATACGCAGTATTTT. The chain combines TRBV7-9 with TRBJ2-3; the match to TRBD2 covers 7 bases. V gave up 5 bases and J gave up 0 bases; unmatched junction bases: 11. The germline gives CDR1 SEHNR, CDR2 FQNEAQ (reference sequence). CDR3 length equals 17 residues.

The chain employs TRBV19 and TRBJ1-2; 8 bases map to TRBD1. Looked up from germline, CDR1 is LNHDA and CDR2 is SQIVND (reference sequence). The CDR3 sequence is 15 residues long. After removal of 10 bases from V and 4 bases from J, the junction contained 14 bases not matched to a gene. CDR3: CATRKSTGGSYGYTF. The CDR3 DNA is TGTGCCACCCGTAAATCAACAGGGGGGAGCTATGGCTACACCTTC.

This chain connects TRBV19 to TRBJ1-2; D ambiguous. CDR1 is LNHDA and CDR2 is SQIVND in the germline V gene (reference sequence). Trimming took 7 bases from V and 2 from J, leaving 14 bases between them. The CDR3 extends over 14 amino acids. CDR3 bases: TGTGCCAGTAATTATGCGAAGAAGAACTATGGCTACACCTTC. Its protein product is CASNYAKKNYGYTF.

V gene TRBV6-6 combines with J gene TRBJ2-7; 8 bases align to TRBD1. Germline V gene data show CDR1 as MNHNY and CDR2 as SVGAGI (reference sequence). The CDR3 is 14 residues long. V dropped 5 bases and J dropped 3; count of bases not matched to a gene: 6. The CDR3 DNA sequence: TGTGCCAGCAGTCCAGGACAGGGCAACTACGAGCAGTACTTC. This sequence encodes CASSPGQGNYEQYF.

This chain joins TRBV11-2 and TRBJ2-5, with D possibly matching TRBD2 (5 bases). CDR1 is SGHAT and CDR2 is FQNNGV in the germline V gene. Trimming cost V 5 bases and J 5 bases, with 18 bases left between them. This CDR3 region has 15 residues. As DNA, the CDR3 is TGTGCCAGCAGCCCCCGGGTGGGATCGGGGGAGACCCAGTACTTC. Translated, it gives CASSPRVGSGETQYF. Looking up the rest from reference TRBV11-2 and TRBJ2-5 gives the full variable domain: EAGVAQSPRYKIIEKRQSVAFWCNPISGHATLYWYQQILGQGPKLLIQFQNNGVVDDSQLPKDRFSAERLKGVDSTLKIQPAKLEDSAVYLCASSPRVGSGETQYFGPGTRLLVL.

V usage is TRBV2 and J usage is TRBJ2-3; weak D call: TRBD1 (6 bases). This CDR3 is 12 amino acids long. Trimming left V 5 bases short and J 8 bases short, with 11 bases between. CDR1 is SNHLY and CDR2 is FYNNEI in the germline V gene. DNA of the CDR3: TGTGCCAGCAGTCTACAGGGTGCTACGCAGTATTTT. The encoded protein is CASSLQGATQYF.

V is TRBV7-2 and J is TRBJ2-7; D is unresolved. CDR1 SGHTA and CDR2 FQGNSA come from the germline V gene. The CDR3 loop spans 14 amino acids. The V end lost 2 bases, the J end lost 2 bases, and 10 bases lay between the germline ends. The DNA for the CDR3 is TGTGCCAGCAGCTTAACCGGTTCCCCCTACGAGCAGTACTTC. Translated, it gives CASSLTGSPYEQYF.

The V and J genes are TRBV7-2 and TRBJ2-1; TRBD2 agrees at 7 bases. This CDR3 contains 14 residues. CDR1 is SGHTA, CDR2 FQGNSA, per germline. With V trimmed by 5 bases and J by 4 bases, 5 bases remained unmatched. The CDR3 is CASSVREGYNEQFF. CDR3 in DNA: TGTGCCAGCAGCGTAAGGGAGGGGTACAATGAGCAGTTCTTC.

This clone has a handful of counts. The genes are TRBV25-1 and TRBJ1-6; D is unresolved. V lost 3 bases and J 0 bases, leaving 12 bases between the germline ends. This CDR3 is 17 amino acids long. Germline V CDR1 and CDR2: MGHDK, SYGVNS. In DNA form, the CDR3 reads TGTGCCAGCAGTGACACACTAACCGGCTCCTATAATTCACCCCTCCACTTT. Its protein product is CASSDTLTGSYNSPLHF.

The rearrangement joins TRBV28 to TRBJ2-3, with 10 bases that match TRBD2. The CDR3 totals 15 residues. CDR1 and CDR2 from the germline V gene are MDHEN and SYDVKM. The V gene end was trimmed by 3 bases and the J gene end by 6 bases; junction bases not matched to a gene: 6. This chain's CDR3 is CASSFLSGGADTQYF. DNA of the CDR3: TGTGCCAGCAGTTTTCTAAGCGGGGGGGCGGATACGCAGTATTTT.

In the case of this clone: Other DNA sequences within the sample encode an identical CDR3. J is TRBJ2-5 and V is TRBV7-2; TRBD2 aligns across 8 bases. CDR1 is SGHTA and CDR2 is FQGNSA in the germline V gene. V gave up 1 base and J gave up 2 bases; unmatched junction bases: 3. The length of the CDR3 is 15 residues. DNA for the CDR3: TGTGCCAGCAGCTTAGGCGGGGGGCCTCAAGAGACCCAGTACTTC. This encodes CASSLGGGPQETQYF.

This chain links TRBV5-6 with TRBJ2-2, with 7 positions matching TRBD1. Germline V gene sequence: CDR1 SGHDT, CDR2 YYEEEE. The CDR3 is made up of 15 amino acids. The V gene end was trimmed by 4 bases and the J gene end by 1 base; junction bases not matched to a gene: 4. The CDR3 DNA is TGTGCCAGCAGCCCAAGGGACAGGAACACCGGGGAGCTGTTTTTT. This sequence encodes CASSPRDRNTGELFF.

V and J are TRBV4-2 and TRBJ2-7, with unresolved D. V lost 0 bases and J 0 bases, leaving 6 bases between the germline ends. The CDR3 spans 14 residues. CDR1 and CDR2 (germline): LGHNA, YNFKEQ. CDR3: CASSQEVSSYEQYF. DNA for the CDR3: TGTGCCAGCAGCCAAGAAGTGAGCTCCTACGAGCAGTACTTC.

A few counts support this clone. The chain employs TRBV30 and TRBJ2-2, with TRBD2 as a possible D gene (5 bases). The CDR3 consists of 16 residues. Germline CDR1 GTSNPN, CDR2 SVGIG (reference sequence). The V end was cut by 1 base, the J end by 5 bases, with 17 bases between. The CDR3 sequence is CAWSARTGRDTGELFF. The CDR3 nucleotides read TGTGCCTGGAGTGCCCGGACTGGGCGTGATACCGGGGAGCTGTTTTTT.

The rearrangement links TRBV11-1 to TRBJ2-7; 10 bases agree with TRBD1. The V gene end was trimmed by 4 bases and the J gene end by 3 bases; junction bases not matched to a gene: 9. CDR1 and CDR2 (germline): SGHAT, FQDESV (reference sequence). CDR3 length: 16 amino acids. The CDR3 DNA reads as TGTGCCAGCAGCTCCATCGGGACAGGGGAGAGCTACGAGCAGTACTTC. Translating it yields CASSSIGTGESYEQYF.

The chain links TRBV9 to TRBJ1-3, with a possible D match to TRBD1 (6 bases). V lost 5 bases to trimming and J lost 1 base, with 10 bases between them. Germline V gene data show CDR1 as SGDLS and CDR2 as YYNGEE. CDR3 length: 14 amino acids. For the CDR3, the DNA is TGTGCCAGCAGTGGGGGCATATCTGGAAACACCATATATTTT. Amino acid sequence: CASSGGISGNTIYF.

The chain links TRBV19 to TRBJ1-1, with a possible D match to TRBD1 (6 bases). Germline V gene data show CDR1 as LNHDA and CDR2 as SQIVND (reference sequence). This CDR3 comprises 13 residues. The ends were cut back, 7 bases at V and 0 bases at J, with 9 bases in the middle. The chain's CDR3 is CASMTGMNTEAFF. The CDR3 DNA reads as TGTGCCAGTATGACAGGAATGAACACTGAAGCTTTCTTT.

The CDR3 loop is CASSEAAGQGRDQPQHF. The CDR3 DNA is TGTGCCAGCAGCGAGGCTGCAGGACAGGGACGGGACCAGCCCCAGCATTTT. V is TRBV7-8 and J is TRBJ1-5, with 8 nucleotides matching TRBD1. The ends lost 5 bases at V and 7 bases at J; junction bases unmatched: 16. CDR3 length: 17 residues. Germline V gene sequence: CDR1 SGHVS, CDR2 FQNEAQ.

CDR3 in DNA: TGCGCCAGCAGCTGGGGGGGACTGGTGAACACTGAAGCTTTCTTT. It encodes CASSWGGLVNTEAFF. The chain has TRBV5-1 and TRBJ1-1, with D perhaps TRBD1 (5 bases). V gave up 3 bases and J gave up 0 bases, with 12 bases separating them. This CDR3 contains 15 residues. CDR1 is SGHRS, CDR2 YFSETQ, per germline.

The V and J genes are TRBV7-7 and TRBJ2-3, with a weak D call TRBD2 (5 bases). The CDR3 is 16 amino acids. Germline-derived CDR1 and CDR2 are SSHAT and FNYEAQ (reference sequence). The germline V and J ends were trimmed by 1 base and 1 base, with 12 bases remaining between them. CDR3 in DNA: TGTGCCAGCAGCTTAGGTACCAAGGGAGGCACAGATACGCAGTATTTT. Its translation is CASSLGTKGGTDTQYF.

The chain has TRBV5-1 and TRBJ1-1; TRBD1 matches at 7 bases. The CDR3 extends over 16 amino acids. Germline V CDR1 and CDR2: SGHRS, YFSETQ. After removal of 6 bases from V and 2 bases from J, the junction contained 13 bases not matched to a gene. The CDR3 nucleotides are TGCGCCAGCACACCATCTCCCGGGACAGTTAACACTGAAGCTTTCTTT. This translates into CASTPSPGTVNTEAFF.

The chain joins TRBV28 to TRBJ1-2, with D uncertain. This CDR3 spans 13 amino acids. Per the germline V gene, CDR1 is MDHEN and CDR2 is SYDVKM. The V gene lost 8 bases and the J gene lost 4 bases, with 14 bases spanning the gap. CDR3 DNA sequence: TGTGCCAGCGGGTCGGGGAATTCCTATGGCTACACCTTC. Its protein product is CASGSGNSYGYTF.